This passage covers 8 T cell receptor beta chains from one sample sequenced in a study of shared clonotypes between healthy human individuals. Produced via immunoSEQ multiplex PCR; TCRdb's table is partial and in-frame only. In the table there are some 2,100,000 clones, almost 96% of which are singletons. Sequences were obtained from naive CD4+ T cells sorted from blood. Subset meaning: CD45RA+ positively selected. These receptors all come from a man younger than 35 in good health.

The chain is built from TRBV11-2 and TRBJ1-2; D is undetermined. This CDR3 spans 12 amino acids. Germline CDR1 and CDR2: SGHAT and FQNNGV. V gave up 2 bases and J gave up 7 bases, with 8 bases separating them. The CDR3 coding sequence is TGTGCCAGCAGCTTATCCCCGGTTGGCTACACCTTC. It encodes CASSLSPVGYTF.

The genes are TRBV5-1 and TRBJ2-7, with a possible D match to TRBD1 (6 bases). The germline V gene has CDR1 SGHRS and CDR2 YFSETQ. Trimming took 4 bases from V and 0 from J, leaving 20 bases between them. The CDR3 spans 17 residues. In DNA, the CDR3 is TGCGCCAGCAGCCGTCAAATTTCCACAGGGTTCTCCTACGAGCAGTACTTC. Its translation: CASSRQISTGFSYEQYF.

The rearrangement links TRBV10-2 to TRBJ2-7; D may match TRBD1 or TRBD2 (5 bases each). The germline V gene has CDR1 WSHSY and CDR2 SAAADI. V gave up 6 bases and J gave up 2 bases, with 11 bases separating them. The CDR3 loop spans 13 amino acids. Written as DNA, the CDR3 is TGCGCCAGCAGGAGGGGCAGCACCTACGAGCAGTACTTC. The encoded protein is CASRRGSTYEQYF.

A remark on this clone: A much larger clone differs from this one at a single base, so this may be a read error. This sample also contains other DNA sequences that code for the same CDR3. CDR3 residues: CASSFGETQYF. The CDR3 nucleotides read TGTGCCAGCAGCTTCGGGGAGACCCAGTACTTC. The chain recombines TRBV5-4 with TRBJ2-5; D uncertain. V lost 2 bases, J lost 5 bases, and 4 bases lay in between. The CDR3 has 11 amino acids. Germline lookup yields CDR1 SGHNT and CDR2 YYREEE (reference sequence).

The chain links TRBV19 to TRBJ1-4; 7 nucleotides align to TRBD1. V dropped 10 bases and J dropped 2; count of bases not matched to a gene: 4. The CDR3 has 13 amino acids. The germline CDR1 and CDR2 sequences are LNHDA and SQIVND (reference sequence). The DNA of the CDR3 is TGTGCCACAGGGGGTGTGACTAATGAAAAACTGTTTTTT. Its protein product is CATGGVTNEKLFF.

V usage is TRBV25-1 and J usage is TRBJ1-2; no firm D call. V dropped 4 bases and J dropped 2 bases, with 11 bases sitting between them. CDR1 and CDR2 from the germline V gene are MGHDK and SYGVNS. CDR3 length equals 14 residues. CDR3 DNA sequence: TGTGCCAGCAGTGGTAGTGGAGGGAACTATGGCTACACCTTC. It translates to CASSGSGGNYGYTF.

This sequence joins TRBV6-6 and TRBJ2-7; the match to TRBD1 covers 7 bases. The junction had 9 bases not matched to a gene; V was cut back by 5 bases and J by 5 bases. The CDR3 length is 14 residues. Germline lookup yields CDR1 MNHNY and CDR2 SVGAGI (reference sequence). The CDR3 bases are TGTGCCAGCAGTCGGGCAGGGGGTCGGAACGAGCAGTACTTC. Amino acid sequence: CASSRAGGRNEQYF.

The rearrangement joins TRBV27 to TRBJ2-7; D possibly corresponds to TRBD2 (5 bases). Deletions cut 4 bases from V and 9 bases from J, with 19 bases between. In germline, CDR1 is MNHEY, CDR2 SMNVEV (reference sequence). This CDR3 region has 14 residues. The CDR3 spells CASSSVERVVGQYF. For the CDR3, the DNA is TGTGCCAGCAGTTCGGTGGAGAGGGTAGTAGGGCAGTACTTC.